These T cell receptor beta chains were read from a single sample in a study of response to subunit inactivated influenza vaccine. TCRdb independently ran MiXCR on the RT-PCR reads; one entry per CDR3 protein. This sample has 500,000 to 600,000 distinct CDR3 sequences, with 7.5% to 8.5% found just once. The specimen comprised PBMCs from blood, sampled about 24 months after vaccination. The source of these receptors is a man aged 50-75 years who received an inactivated influenza vaccine. The CDR3 runs from the conserved cysteine through the conserved F or W. A D gene is named only where the DNA matches it firmly. Expanded clones get a size class; other rows say once, few or many, or leave the size out.

j_gene | abundance | d_gene | v_gene | CDR3aa | CDR3nt
TRBJ1-1 | NA | NA | TRBV20-1 | CSATQAITEAFF | TGCAGTGCTACCCAGGCTATCACTGAAGCTTTCTTT
TRBJ2-3 | NA | TRBD2 | TRBV28 | CASSLSGLAERQYF | TGTGCCAGCAGTTTATCGGGACTAGCGGAAAGGCAGTATTTT
TRBJ2-2 | NA | TRBD2 | TRBV13 | CASSPGLAGVRTGELFF | TGTGCCAGCAGCCCGGGACTAGCGGGAGTAAGGACCGGGGAGCTGTTTTTT
TRBJ1-5 | NA | TRBD1 | TRBV20-1 | CSARTGGANQPQHF | TGCAGTGCACGGACAGGGGGGGCCAATCAGCCCCAGCATTTT
TRBJ2-2 | few | TRBD1 | TRBV30 | CAWSGDRGPGELFF | TGTGCCTGGAGTGGGGACAGGGGTCCCGGGGAGCTGTTTTTT
TRBJ2-3 | few | TRBD2 | TRBV27 | CATLSGRFSTDTQYF | TGTGCCACCCTCAGCGGGAGGTTCAGCACAGATACGCAGTATTTT
TRBJ2-7 | NA | NA | TRBV27 | CASSLVSGVGYEQYF | TGTGCCAGCAGTTTAGTTAGCGGAGTCGGTTACGAGCAGTACTTC
TRBJ2-5 | few | TRBD2 | TRBV6-1 | CASRNLAGGPETQYF | TGTGCCAGCAGAAACTTAGCGGGGGGGCCTGAGACCCAGTACTTC
TRBJ1-1 | many | NA | TRBV12-3/TRBV12-4 | CASTPRLAFTEAFF | TGTGCCAGCACCCCCAGACTAGCATTCACTGAAGCTTTCTTT
TRBJ2-3 | NA | NA | TRBV2 | CASSYLGSDTQYF | TGTGCCAGCAGTTATCTTGGGAGCGATACGCAGTATTTT
TRBJ2-7 | NA | TRBD1 | TRBV5-1 | CASSLWGQGILNYEQYF | TGCGCCAGCAGCTTGTGGGGACAGGGAATACTCAACTACGAGCAGTACTTC
TRBJ2-3 | NA | NA | TRBV29-1 | CSVELILRGTQYF | TGCAGCGTTGAGCTCATCCTGAGGGGTACGCAGTATTTT
TRBJ1-1 | few | NA | TRBV7-2 | CASSYLRTIFF | TGTGCCAGCAGCTATCTGAGAACAATTTTCTTT
TRBJ2-6 | few | TRBD1 | TRBV27 | CASRQGASGANVLTF | TGTGCCAGCAGACAGGGGGCTTCTGGGGCCAACGTCCTGACTTTC
TRBJ2-7 | NA | NA | TRBV4-3 | CASSQDLGRDPTSEQYF | TGCGCCAGCAGCCAAGATCTGGGCCGGGATCCTACCAGTGAGCAGTACTTC
TRBJ2-5 | few | TRBD1 | TRBV28 | CASTRGDRPQETQYF | TGTGCCAGCACCAGAGGGGACAGGCCCCAAGAGACCCAGTACTTC
TRBJ1-3 | few | NA | TRBV12-3/TRBV12-4 | CASSSLAWRGNTIYF | TGTGCCAGCAGCTCTCTGGCTTGGCGAGGAAACACCATATATTTT
TRBJ2-2 | many | NA | TRBV12-3/TRBV12-4 | CASSLGGYGELFF | TGTGCCAGCAGTTTAGGGGGATACGGGGAGCTGTTTTTT
TRBJ1-5 | few | NA | TRBV20-1 | CSASVGNMNQPQHF | TGCAGTGCTAGCGTGGGAAACATGAATCAGCCCCAGCATTTT
TRBJ2-1 | NA | NA | TRBV29-1 | CSVESLDYSYNEQFF | TGCAGCGTTGAAAGCCTGGACTACTCCTACAATGAGCAGTTCTTC
TRBJ2-7 | NA | TRBD2 | TRBV6-5 | CASSYSNLRTSGYEQYF | TGTGCCAGCAGTTACTCGAATCTTAGGACTAGCGGATACGAGCAGTACTTC
TRBJ2-3 | NA | NA | TRBV7-9 | CASSLGQGSVTDTQYF | TGTGCCAGCAGCTTAGGTCAGGGGTCAGTCACGGATACGCAGTATTTT
TRBJ1-2 | NA | NA | TRBV20-1 | CSAAPGGSYGYTF | TGCAGTGCAGCGCCCGGCGGGAGCTATGGCTACACCTTC
TRBJ1-1 | NA | NA | TRBV29-1 | CSSRGGLADTEAFF | TGCAGCTCCCGTGGCGGCCTGGCCGACACTGAAGCTTTCTTT
TRBJ1-1 | few | TRBD1 | TRBV20-1 | CSATGVNTEAFF | TGCAGTGCCACAGGGGTGAACACTGAAGCTTTCTTT
TRBJ2-4 | many | NA | TRBV18 | CASSPSLGSKNIQYF | TGTGCCAGCTCACCAAGTCTCGGGTCCAAAAACATTCAGTACTTC
TRBJ1-4 | many | NA | TRBV15 | CATSRDQMTTNEKLFF | TGTGCCACCAGCAGAGATCAGATGACAACTAATGAAAAACTGTTTTTT
TRBJ2-7 | NA | NA | TRBV28 | CAISKDNFYEQYF | TGTGCCATCTCAAAGGACAATTTCTACGAGCAGTACTTC
TRBJ2-1 | NA | TRBD2 | TRBV3-1 | CASSQDLAGGRYNEQFF | TGTGCCAGCAGCCAAGATCTAGCGGGGGGGCGGTATAATGAGCAGTTCTTC
TRBJ2-7 | many | TRBD1 | TRBV12-3/TRBV12-4 | CASSLGQGASYEQYF | TGCGCCAGCAGCCTGGGACAGGGTGCCTCCTACGAGCAGTACTTC
TRBJ1-2 | NA | NA | TRBV9 | CASSVNENYGYTF | TGTGCCAGCAGCGTCAATGAGAACTATGGCTACACCTTC
TRBJ1-6 | few | NA | TRBV5-5 | CASSLSLNSPLHF | TGTGCCAGCAGCTTAAGCCTTAATTCACCCCTCCACTTT
TRBJ1-5 | few | TRBD1 | TRBV15 | CATSGTGAVQPQHF | TGTGCCACCAGCGGGACAGGGGCGGTTCAGCCCCAGCATTTT